A selection of T cell receptor beta chains follows, all from one sample in a study of T-cell reconstitution after alpha-beta-depleted transplantation in children. TCRdb recomputed calls from the PCR reads with MiXCR, one row per CDR3 protein. There are hundreds of thousands of distinct CDR3 sequences in the sample; 16% occur only once, and approximately 5% lies in the top ten. The source was PBMCs, mostly from graft donor cells, collected 360 days after TCRalphabeta/CD19-depleted stem cell transplant. The receptors shown here come from a male patient aged 5 to 17 who had a stem cell transplant for acute lymphoblastic leukemia, so the T cells may come from the graft donor. Each CDR3 is given with its conserved first and last residue. D genes are given only for firm matches. Some rows mark clone size as missing; the rest say once, few, many or name a class of expanded clone.

clone_size j_call d_call v_call cdr3_aa cdr3_nt
- TRBJ2-7 - TRBV10-3 CAISESRGFSYEQYF TGTGCCATCAGTGAGTCGAGAGGCTTCTCCTACGAGCAGTACTTC
many TRBJ1-3 - TRBV6-5 CASSYQPFSGNTIYF TGTGCCAGCAGTTACCAGCCTTTCTCTGGAAACACCATATATTTT
many TRBJ2-5 - TRBV5-1 CASKVGETQYF TGCGCCAGCAAGGTAGGAGAGACCCAGTACTTC
few TRBJ2-3 - TRBV5-1 CASSLALFYGGDTDTQYF TGCGCCAGCAGCTTGGCCCTTTTTTATGGGGGAGACACAGATACGCAGTATTTT
few TRBJ2-7 - TRBV7-2 CASSLGPRGEQYF TGTGCCAGCAGCTTGGGACCCCGCGGGGAGCAGTACTTC
- TRBJ2-7 - TRBV7-9 CASSLGWGTSSYEQYF TGTGCCAGCAGCTTAGGTTGGGGGACTTCCTCCTACGAGCAGTACTTC
few TRBJ2-7 - TRBV27 CASILPPPLSEMEQYF TGTGCCAGCATCCTGCCGCCTCCTCTTAGCGAGATGGAGCAGTACTTC
once TRBJ2-1 TRBD1 TRBV7-6 CASSPLQGRNLNEQFF TGTGCCAGCAGCCCTCTACAGGGGCGGAACCTCAATGAGCAGTTCTTC
- TRBJ2-7 - TRBV20-1 CSARDLAGPGTNF TGCAGTGCTAGAGATCTGGCAGGACCTGGAACGAACTTC
many TRBJ2-1 TRBD2 TRBV12-3/TRBV12-4 CASSTTSGRASYNEQFF TGTGCCAGCAGCACGACTAGCGGGAGGGCTTCCTACAATGAGCAGTTCTTC
- TRBJ2-3 - TRBV9 CASSVTTTSTDTQYF TGTGCCAGCAGCGTAACGACAACTAGCACAGATACGCAGTATTTT
- TRBJ1-4 - TRBV20-1 CSARVWIGEKLFF TGCAGTGCTAGAGTCTGGATTGGGGAAAAACTGTTTTTT
- TRBJ2-3 - TRBV4-1 CASSQDKGRRVTDTQYF TGCGCCAGCAGCCAAGATAAGGGGCGGAGGGTCACAGATACGCAGTATTTT
- TRBJ2-3 TRBD2 TRBV20-1 CCEAWGEGPADTQYF TGCTGCGAAGCCTGGGGGGAGGGCCCCGCAGATACGCAGTATTTT
- TRBJ1-2 - TRBV12-3/TRBV12-4 CASSNRLLYGYTF TGTGCCAGCAGCAACAGGTTACTCTATGGCTACACCTTC
many TRBJ2-6 - TRBV5-1 CASSLVTGANVLTF TGCGCCAGCAGCTTGGTGACTGGGGCCAACGTCCTGACTTTC
few TRBJ1-1 TRBD1 TRBV29-1 CSALGQVNPGAFF TGCAGCGCTTTGGGACAGGTTAACCCCGGGGCTTTCTTT
- TRBJ1-3 TRBD1 TRBV18 CASSPMDRNTIYF TGTGCCAGCTCACCAATGGACAGGAACACCATATATTTT
- TRBJ2-7 TRBD2 TRBV12-3/TRBV12-4 CASSLPTRTSGFTYEQYF TGTGCCAGCAGTTTACCTACTCGGACTAGCGGTTTCACCTACGAGCAGTACTTC
few TRBJ2-5 TRBD2 TRBV12-3/TRBV12-4 CASTFTGTSYETQYF TGTGCCAGCACATTTACTGGGACTAGCTACGAGACCCAGTACTTC
- TRBJ2-5 - TRBV18 CASSPQTAQETQYF TGTGCCAGCTCACCGCAGACAGCACAAGAGACCCAGTACTTC
few TRBJ2-3 TRBD2 TRBV11-3 CACSFRGSGPTDTQYF TGTGCTTGCAGCTTCCGAGGTAGCGGGCCCACAGATACGCAGTATTTT
many TRBJ2-1 - TRBV12-3/TRBV12-4 CASRQTRGNEQFF TGTGCCAGCAGGCAGACTAGAGGTAATGAGCAGTTCTTC
- TRBJ2-7 TRBD1 TRBV18 CASSPRQTGGYEQYF TGTGCCAGCTCACCTAGACAGACAGGGGGCTACGAGCAGTACTTC
few TRBJ2-2 - TRBV5-1 CASSLEGRFTGELFF TGCGCCAGCAGCTTGGAGGGACGCTTCACCGGGGAGCTGTTTTTT
few TRBJ2-5 TRBD2 TRBV7-8 CASRSQRSGTSGGEETQYF TGTGCCAGCAGATCTCAGCGCTCCGGGACTAGCGGGGGGGAGGAGACCCAGTACTTC
few TRBJ2-7 - TRBV6-5 CASSYTRGYEQYF TGTGCCAGCAGTTACACGAGGGGTTACGAGCAGTACTTC
few TRBJ2-5 TRBD2 TRBV7-9 CASRSRAGERDQETQYF TGTGCCAGCAGATCCCGCGCGGGAGAGAGGGACCAAGAGACCCAGTACTTC
- TRBJ2-2 TRBD1 TRBV7-7 CASSLIRTGVSRATGELFF TGTGCCAGCAGCTTAATTCGGACAGGGGTTAGTCGAGCCACCGGGGAGCTGTTTTTT
few TRBJ2-3 - TRBV5-1 CASSLVAASTDTQYF TGCGCCAGCAGCTTGGTAGCGGCTAGCACAGATACGCAGTATTTT
few TRBJ1-1 - TRBV19 CASKQEIHTEAFF TGTGCCAGCAAGCAGGAGATTCACACTGAAGCTTTCTTT
few TRBJ2-7 - TRBV11-2 CASSQRQGLYF TGTGCCAGCAGCCAAAGACAGGGACTGTACTTC
- TRBJ2-1 TRBD2 TRBV20-1 CSERRTRGYNEQFF TGCAGTGAACGGAGGACTAGGGGTTACAATGAGCAGTTCTTC
- TRBJ2-6 - TRBV5-1 CASSPGTFSASGANVLTF TGCGCCAGCAGCCCGGGGACTTTTTCGGCCTCTGGGGCCAACGTCCTGACTTTC
few TRBJ2-7 - TRBV10-3 CAISGRTTYEQYF TGTGCCATCAGTGGGAGGACTACCTACGAGCAGTACTTC
- TRBJ1-1 TRBD1 TRBV29-1 CSVVPSYRQGLNTEAFF TGCAGCGTTGTTCCCTCTTATAGACAGGGCCTGAACACTGAAGCTTTCTTT
- TRBJ2-4 TRBD2 TRBV27 CASSLSGTSGNIQYF TGTGCCAGCAGTTTATCAGGGACTAGCGGAAACATTCAGTACTTC
- TRBJ2-7 - TRBV12-2 CASRSTRRRGGSSYEQYF TGTGCAAGTCGCTCGACCCGGAGGAGGGGCGGAAGCTCCTACGAGCAGTACTTC
few TRBJ2-1 TRBD2 TRBV28 CASSPTSGSPKGQFF TGTGCCAGCAGCCCGACCAGCGGGAGCCCGAAGGGGCAGTTCTTC
few TRBJ2-2 - TRBV2 CASSAAIPSGDGELFF TGTGCCAGCAGTGCGGCGATTCCAAGTGGAGATGGGGAGCTGTTTTTT
many TRBJ2-7 TRBD1 TRBV12-3/TRBV12-4 CASRPTGWFNEQYF TGTGCCAGCAGACCGACAGGGTGGTTCAACGAGCAGTACTTC
many TRBJ2-7 - TRBV5-1 CASSHGGGPYEQYF TGCGCCAGCAGCCATGGCGGGGGCCCCTACGAGCAGTACTTC
- TRBJ2-2 TRBD2 TRBV4-1 CASSQVLAGVIVRELFF TGCGCCAGCAGCCAAGTTCTAGCGGGAGTAATCGTGAGGGAGCTGTTTTTT
few TRBJ2-3 - TRBV12-1 CASSERGAGTDTQYF TGTGCCAGCAGCGAGAGAGGGGCTGGAACAGATACGCAGTATTTT
few TRBJ2-7 - TRBV29-1 CSVATGFGSYEQYF TGCAGCGTCGCAACAGGGTTCGGCTCCTACGAGCAGTACTTC